This T cell receptor beta chain came from a study of PD-1 blockade in classical Hodgkin lymphoma. Study-level results: Repertoire differences have undefined causes, possibly disease activity or prior therapy. Whoever responded completely had baseline diversity much like that seen in newly diagnosed patients. Researchers reported that CD4+ TCR diversity, though not CD8+, rose significantly by C4D1.

The method was immunoSEQ multiplex PCR; TCRdb's version includes in-frame clones alone and lacks a portion of them. The repertoire holds approximately 89,000 clones, with 65% to 85% as singletons. After autologous stem cell transplantation all patients relapsed, and prior brentuximab vedotin exposure differed between cohorts. On this clone: As yet, its antigen is unknown.

The source was peripheral blood mononuclear cells (PBMCs), collected at baseline. This sequence originates from a human donor with classical Hodgkin lymphoma.

This CDR3 reads CAMGGTAGAGENEQFF. CDR3 DNA sequence: TGTGCCATGGGGGGGACGGCTGGTGCGGGAGAGAATGAGCAGTTCTTC. The rearrangement joins TRBV7-9 to TRBJ2-1; TRBD2 agrees at 7 bases. Germline trimming cut 10 bases from V and 7 bases from J; bases unmatched to any gene: 19. Germline-derived CDR1 and CDR2 are SEHNR and FQNEAQ (reference sequence). This CDR3 is built from 16 residues.